The 20 T cell receptor beta chains below all came from one sample that was sequenced in a study of T cells in Graves' hyperthyroidism and ophthalmopathy. RNA transcripts yielded amplified TCR beta CDR3 regions. First-round RT-PCR with HTBI primers amplified the TCR CDR3 region. One entry per CDR3 protein results from TCRdb running MiXCR on the multiplex PCR reads. Of some 580,000 distinct CDR3 sequences in the sample, more than 15% were seen once. Material: blood. These receptors all stem from a woman aged 40 to 50 with Graves' ophthalmopathy.

This chain uses TRBV20-1 with TRBJ1-1; D is unresolved. Trimming shortened V by 7 bases and J by 0 bases, and 9 bases separated the two germline ends. The CDR3 sequence is 12 residues long. Germline-derived CDR1 and CDR2 are DFQATT and SNEGSKA (reference sequence). The CDR3 sequence: CSVVGMNTEAFF. The CDR3 DNA is TGCAGTGTCGTGGGGATGAACACTGAAGCTTTCTTT.

This clonotype has just a few counts. The chain joins TRBV29-1 to TRBJ2-1; TRBD2 aligns across 11 bases. This CDR3 comprises 14 residues. Per the germline V gene, CDR1 is SQVTM and CDR2 is ANQGSEA. After removal of 6 bases from V and 3 bases from J, the junction contained 4 bases not matched to a gene. The DNA of the CDR3 is TGCAGCGTCGGGACTAGCGGTTTCTACAATGAGCAGTTCTTC. Its protein product is CSVGTSGFYNEQFF.

This clonotype was recorded many times. The chain is built from TRBV11-2 and TRBJ2-2; D unclear. From germline, CDR1 is SGHAT and CDR2 FQNNGV. V was pared by 4 bases and J by 4 bases, with 10 bases between. This CDR3 is 14 amino acids long. For the CDR3, the DNA is TGTGCCAGCAGCTCATTTCGAGGCACCGGGGAGCTGTTTTTT. Its protein product is CASSSFRGTGELFF.

The chain recombines TRBV7-3 with TRBJ2-2; 8 nucleotides align to TRBD2. Per the germline V gene, CDR1 is SGHTA and CDR2 is FQGTGA. CDR3 size: 15 residues. The V and J ends lost 5 bases and 6 bases, in that order; junction bases with no gene match: 8. DNA of the CDR3: TGTGCCAGCAGCCTTAGCGGGACGGGGCCCGGGGAGCTGTTTTTT. This codes for CASSLSGTGPGELFF.

This clonotype was seen at least ten times. This chain joins TRBV11-3 and TRBJ1-1; the match to TRBD1 covers 7 bases. The germline gives CDR1 SGHNT, CDR2 YENEEA. The CDR3 sequence is 13 residues long. V trimming: 6 bases; J trimming: 3 bases; junction bases outside the gene matches: 4. The CDR3 spells CASSRQGYTEAFF. The CDR3 coding sequence is TGTGCCAGCAGTCGACAGGGCTACACTGAAGCTTTCTTT.

This clonotype has at least ten counts. The chain uses TRBV7-2 and TRBJ1-1, with a weak D call TRBD1 (6 bases). Trimming left V 4 bases short and J 6 bases short, with 27 bases between. The germline V gene encodes CDR1 SGHTA and CDR2 FQGNSA. This CDR3 has 18 amino acids. CDR3 nucleotides: TGTGCCAGCAGCTCCCAGCCTCCGACAGGCAGTCGTTTGGCTGAAGCTTTCTTT. It specifies CASSSQPPTGSRLAEAFF.

The sample holds a few counts of this clonotype. This chain connects TRBV12-3 or TRBV12-4 to TRBJ2-7; the match to TRBD2 covers 11 bases. The V and J ends lost 0 bases and 7 bases, in that order; junction bases with no gene match: 8. CDR3 size: 16 residues. CDR3 in DNA: TGTGCCAGCAGTTTAGCGCAACTAGCGGGAGACGGAGAGCAGTACTTC. It translates to CASSLAQLAGDGEQYF.

This clonotype occurred many times. This chain uses TRBV6-1 with TRBJ2-3; the D call may be TRBD1 or TRBD2 (5 bases each). CDR1 is MNHNS, CDR2 SASEGT, per germline. Trimming stripped 5 bases from V and 0 bases from J, with 12 bases between. The length of the CDR3 is 15 residues. The chain's CDR3 is CASSTSGRSTDTQYF. The CDR3 DNA is TGTGCCAGCAGTACCTCGGGGCGAAGCACAGATACGCAGTATTTT.

J is TRBJ2-5 and V is TRBV7-9; 10 bases fit TRBD2. The trim removed 4 bases at V and 1 base at J, leaving 9 bases unmatched. Germline V lookup: CDR1 SEHNR, CDR2 FQNEAQ (reference sequence). CDR3 length equals 17 residues. CDR3 sequence: CASSSLVLAGTQETQYF. For the CDR3, the DNA is TGTGCCAGCAGCTCCCTAGTACTAGCGGGAACCCAAGAGACCCAGTACTTC. Using reference TRBV7-9 and TRBJ2-5 for the parts outside the CDR3, the full variable domain is DTGVSQNPRHKITKRGQNVTFRCDPISEHNRLYWYRQTLGQGPEFLTYFQNEAQLEKSRLLSDRFSAERPKGSFSTLEIQRTEQGDSAMYLCASSSLVLAGTQETQYFGPGTRLLVL.

This clonotype was observed a few times. The chain carries TRBV28 and TRBJ1-1; perhaps TRBD1 as D (5 bases). Germline CDR1 is MDHEN and CDR2 is SYDVKM. V was shortened by 5 bases and J by 1 base, with 14 bases between the two germline ends. The CDR3 totals 15 residues. The CDR3 nucleotides read TGTGCCAGCAGTCCGGAGGGACGGCCGAACACTGAAGCTTTCTTT. It specifies CASSPEGRPNTEAFF.

This clonotype was found many times. V is TRBV7-9 and J is TRBJ2-5; D perhaps matches TRBD2 (6 bases). This CDR3 is built from 13 residues. Trimming cost V 2 bases and J 5 bases, with 9 bases left between them. Germline CDR1 is SEHNR and CDR2 is FQNEAQ (reference sequence). In DNA, the CDR3 is TGTGCCAGCAGCTTAACGGGAGTGGAGACCCAGTACTTC. It translates to CASSLTGVETQYF.

This clonotype has just one count. The V call is TRBV7-9, the J call TRBJ2-2; no definite D call. TRBJ1-1 matches the DNA end more closely, so the J call is doubtful. This CDR3 contains 12 residues. In germline, CDR1 is SEHNR, CDR2 FQNEAQ (reference sequence). This chain's CDR3 is CASSPADPGAFF. DNA for the CDR3: TGTGCCAGCAGCCCTGCTGACCCGGGAGCTTTCTTT.

This clonotype was picked up many times. The chain uses TRBV3-1 and TRBJ1-1; no clear D gene. Germline CDR1 reads LGHDT; CDR2 reads YNNKEL (reference sequence). The CDR3 contains 15 residues. V gave up 0 bases and J gave up 6 bases, with 14 bases separating them. CDR3 in amino acids: CASSQDSRGGSEAFF. CDR3 nucleotides: TGTGCCAGCAGCCAAGATTCCCGGGGTGGTTCTGAAGCTTTCTTT.

This clonotype was recorded at least ten times. The chain combines TRBV30 with TRBJ2-1; 8 positions agree with TRBD2. There are 14 residues in the CDR3. V dropped 3 bases and J dropped 3; count of bases not matched to a gene: 4. Germline CDR1 GTSNPN, CDR2 SVGIG (reference sequence). The CDR3 loop is CAWRTLAGYNEQFF. Here the CDR3 DNA reads TGTGCCTGGAGAACCCTAGCGGGCTACAATGAGCAGTTCTTC.

The rearrangement uses TRBV12-3 or TRBV12-4 and TRBJ1-2, with D possibly matching TRBD1 (5 bases). Trimming removed 6 bases at V and 5 bases at J, with 22 bases between. The CDR3 is made up of 16 amino acids. CDR3 protein: CASRTGGAAGGYGYTF. Here the CDR3 DNA reads TGTGCCAGCAGAACGGGCGGGGCCGCGGGAGGGTATGGCTACACCTTC.

This rearrangement joins TRBV9 to TRBJ2-5, with 7 bases matching TRBD1. Losses at the gene ends were 1 base for V and 3 bases for J; bases not matched to a gene: 6. Germline-derived CDR1 and CDR2 are SGDLS and YYNGEE. This CDR3 region has 15 residues. CDR3 sequence: CASSVWDSREETQYF. As DNA, the CDR3 is TGTGCCAGCAGCGTATGGGACAGCCGAGAAGAGACCCAGTACTTC.

This clonotype has a count of ten or more. J is TRBJ1-1 and V is TRBV20-1; D not resolved. This CDR3 spans 14 amino acids. Germline CDR1 and CDR2: DFQATT and SNEGSKA (reference sequence). Trimming removed 0 bases from V and 0 bases from J, with 8 bases in between. In DNA form, the CDR3 reads TGCAGTGCTAGAGATGGACGGCTGAACACTGAAGCTTTCTTT. This codes for CSARDGRLNTEAFF.

This clonotype has ten or more counts. J is TRBJ2-1 and V is TRBV6-1; D uncertain. This CDR3 contains 17 residues. Per the germline V gene, CDR1 is MNHNS and CDR2 is SASEGT. The V gene lost 0 bases and the J gene lost 0 bases, with 12 bases spanning the gap. CDR3: CASSEALREYSYNEQFF. CDR3 coding DNA: TGTGCCAGCAGTGAAGCGCTTCGAGAATACTCCTACAATGAGCAGTTCTTC.

This clonotype showed up many times. The V and J genes are TRBV28 and TRBJ2-3; either TRBD1 or TRBD2 may fit D (6 bases each). The V gene's germline CDR1 is MDHEN and CDR2 SYDVKM. This CDR3 is 15 amino acids long. Trimming left V 6 bases short and J 6 bases short, with 19 bases between. CDR3 coding DNA: TGTGCCAGCAGGCCAGGGGACTCCCTTCACGATACGCAGTATTTT. Amino acid sequence: CASRPGDSLHDTQYF.

The V gene is TRBV20-1, the J gene TRBJ2-7; 7 nucleotides align to TRBD1. Germline lookup yields CDR1 DFQATT and CDR2 SNEGSKA (reference sequence). V lost 5 bases, J lost 5 bases, and 6 bases stayed unmatched. The CDR3 totals 12 residues. The CDR3 bases are TGCAGTGCTCTAACAGGGGTACACGAGCAGTACTTC. It codes for CSALTGVHEQYF.